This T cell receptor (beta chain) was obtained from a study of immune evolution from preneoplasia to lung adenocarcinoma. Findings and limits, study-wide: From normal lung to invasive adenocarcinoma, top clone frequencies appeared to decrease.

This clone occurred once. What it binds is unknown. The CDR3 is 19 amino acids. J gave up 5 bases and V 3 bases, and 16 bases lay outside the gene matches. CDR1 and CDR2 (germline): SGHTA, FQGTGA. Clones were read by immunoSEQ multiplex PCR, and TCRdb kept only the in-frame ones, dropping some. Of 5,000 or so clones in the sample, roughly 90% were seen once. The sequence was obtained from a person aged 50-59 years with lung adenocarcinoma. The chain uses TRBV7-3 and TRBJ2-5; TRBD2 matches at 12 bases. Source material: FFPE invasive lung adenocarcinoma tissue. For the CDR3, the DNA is TGTGCCAGCAGCTTGAACGATGGACTAGCGGGAAGACGGTGGGAGACCCAGTACTTC. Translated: CASSLNDGLAGRRWETQYF.